These T cell receptor beta chains were read from a single sample in a study of T cell repertoires in aging, cancer and after chemotherapy. Using its own MiXCR run on the multiplex PCR reads, TCRdb lists one record per CDR3 protein. The repertoire holds 950 to 1,500 distinct CDR3 sequences, with around 25% as singletons. What was sequenced was blood. The receptor set was obtained from a human donor with a blood cancer. Each CDR3 is given with its conserved first and last residue. The order of the fields is D gene, J gene, clone size, V gene, CDR3 protein, CDR3 DNA. A D gene is named only where the DNA matches it firmly. The listing skips clone size in some rows; elsewhere it reads once, few, many or a size class.

-	TRBJ1-2	-	TRBV5-6	CASSLPGNYGYTF	TGTGCCAGCAGCTTACCAGGGAACTATGGCTACACCTTC
TRBD2	TRBJ2-1	-	TRBV7-9	CASSQTAGSGNEQFF	TGTGCCAGCAGCCAGACAGCGGGGTCGGGAAATGAGCAGTTCTTC
-	TRBJ2-2	-	TRBV5-1	CASSLGTTNTGELFF	TGCGCCAGCAGCTTAGGGACCACGAACACCGGGGAGCTGTTTTTT
-	TRBJ1-4	few	TRBV7-9	CASSPGQGEKLFF	TGTGCCAGCAGCCCCGGCCAGGGTGAAAAACTGTTTTTT
-	TRBJ2-7	-	TRBV5-1	CASSLGPTGVGSYEQYF	TGCGCCAGCAGCTTGGGACCCACAGGTGTCGGATCCTACGAGCAGTACTTC
-	TRBJ1-1	few	TRBV29-1	CSASVGNTEAFF	TGCAGCGCATCCGTGGGGAACACTGAAGCTTTCTTT
-	TRBJ2-2	medium-sized	TRBV30	CAWRVHGGSTGELFF	TGTGCCTGGAGGGTTCATGGGGGGAGCACCGGGGAGCTGTTTTTT
TRBD1	TRBJ2-3	medium-sized	TRBV5-1	CASSSGTGGTDTQYF	TGCGCCAGCAGCTCCGGGACAGGGGGCACAGATACGCAGTATTTT
-	TRBJ2-1	-	TRBV7-2	CASSLDRRLTNSPNYNEQFF	TGTGCCAGCAGCTTAGATCGCAGACTAACTAATTCCCCTAACTACAATGAGCAGTTCTTC
-	TRBJ2-7	-	TRBV24-1	CATSDPLSASHEQYF	TGTGCCACCAGTGATCCCCTATCGGCAAGCCACGAGCAGTACTTC
TRBD1	TRBJ1-2	medium-sized	TRBV19	CASSKQGQGLNYGYTF	TGTGCCAGTAGTAAGCAGGGACAGGGCCTAAACTATGGCTACACCTTC
-	TRBJ1-4	medium-sized	TRBV5-6	CASSSGQPGGKLFF	TGTGCCAGCAGCTCTGGACAGCCTGGTGGAAAACTGTTTTTT
TRBD1	TRBJ2-2	medium-sized	TRBV6-5	CASSPRTGSLMGGELFF	TGTGCCAGCAGTCCCCGGACAGGGAGCCTGATGGGCGGGGAGCTGTTTTTT
-	TRBJ2-7	medium-sized	TRBV19	CASSPGGYEQYF	TGTGCCAGTAGTCCAGGGGGGTACGAGCAGTACTTC
-	TRBJ2-4	medium-sized	TRBV12-3/TRBV12-4	CASMHRDWENIQYF	TGTGCCAGCATGCACCGGGACTGGGAAAACATTCAGTACTTC
TRBD1	TRBJ2-1	-	TRBV7-3	CASSRGQGGYNEQFF	TGTGCCAGCAGCCGAGGACAGGGGGGCTACAATGAGCAGTTCTTC
-	TRBJ2-1	-	TRBV13	CASHHDTSRNEQFF	TGTGCCAGCCACCATGACACTAGCCGCAATGAGCAGTTCTTC
-	TRBJ2-2	-	TRBV20-1	CSARDTRDGELFF	TGCAGTGCTAGAGACACTAGAGACGGGGAGCTGTTTTTT
TRBD2	TRBJ2-5	few	TRBV7-2	CASSLGRGAGGQETQYF	TGTGCCAGCAGCTTAGGAAGGGGGGCGGGAGGGCAAGAGACCCAGTACTTC
TRBD2	TRBJ2-7	few	TRBV27	CASRPPGGTSLSQQYF	TGTGCCAGCAGACCCCCTGGGGGGACTAGCCTCAGTCAGCAGTACTTC
-	TRBJ1-2	-	TRBV14	CASSQELNYGYTF	TGTGCCAGCAGCCAAGAACTTAACTATGGCTACACCTTC
-	TRBJ1-1	few	TRBV6-2/TRBV6-3	CASMAPWNTEAFF	TGTGCCAGCATGGCGCCTTGGAACACTGAAGCTTTCTTT
-	TRBJ2-3	-	TRBV20-1	CSAYRGVTQYF	TGCAGTGCTTACCGAGGGGTTACGCAGTATTTT
-	TRBJ2-2	medium-sized	TRBV6-5	CASSAANTGELFF	TGTGCCAGCAGCGCCGCGAACACCGGGGAGCTGTTTTTT
-	TRBJ1-6	few	TRBV14	CASSQIRVSSNSPLHF	TGTGCCAGCAGCCAAATCCGGGTTTCAAGTAATTCACCCCTCCACTTT
-	TRBJ1-5	-	TRBV15	CATSRVTSNQPQHF	TGTGCCACCAGCAGAGTAACTAGCAATCAGCCCCAGCATTTT
TRBD2	TRBJ2-7	medium-sized	TRBV6-6	CASSAGEGKGEQYF	TGTGCCAGCAGCGCCGGGGAGGGCAAGGGCGAGCAGTACTTC
-	TRBJ2-3	medium-sized	TRBV15	CATSRARGTDTQYF	TGTGCCACCAGCAGAGCCCGGGGCACAGATACGCAGTATTTT
-	TRBJ2-2	few	TRBV5-1	CASSENTGELFF	TGCGCCAGCAGCGAGAACACCGGGGAGCTGTTTTTT
TRBD1	TRBJ2-2	medium-sized	TRBV27	CASTRTGGVITGELFF	TGTGCCAGCACCCGGACAGGGGGCGTAATCACCGGGGAGCTGTTTTTT
TRBD1	TRBJ2-2	-	TRBV13	CASSQGGRTGELFF	TGTGCCAGCAGCCAAGGGGGCCGAACCGGGGAGCTGTTTTTT
TRBD1	TRBJ1-1	few	TRBV14	CASSHTPGQGEAFF	TGTGCCAGCAGCCATACACCGGGACAGGGCGAAGCTTTCTTT
-	TRBJ1-1	-	TRBV5-5	CASSHPRYGTEAFF	TGTGCCAGCAGCCACCCTCGTTACGGGACTGAAGCTTTCTTT
TRBD1	TRBJ2-2	-	TRBV11-3	CASSRDSLYTGELFF	TGTGCCAGCAGCCGGGACAGTCTGTACACCGGGGAGCTGTTTTTT
TRBD1	TRBJ1-1	medium-sized	TRBV15	CATSRDTTGVNTEAFF	TGTGCCACCAGCAGAGACACGACAGGGGTGAACACTGAAGCTTTCTTT
-	TRBJ1-4	medium-sized	TRBV5-6	CASSLVLEEKLFF	TGTGCCAGCAGCTTGGTTCTCGAGGAAAAACTGTTTTTT
TRBD2	TRBJ2-5	few	TRBV13	CASSPGLAGGRETQYF	TGTGCCAGCAGTCCCGGACTAGCGGGGGGCCGAGAGACCCAGTACTTC
-	TRBJ1-2	-	TRBV19	CARPGHPIIGYGYTF	TGTGCCAGACCGGGCCACCCTATAATTGGCTATGGCTACACCTTC
TRBD1	TRBJ2-2	large	TRBV11-2	CASSLYRGNTGELFF	TGTGCCAGCAGCTTATACAGGGGGAACACCGGGGAGCTGTTTTTT
-	TRBJ2-7	medium-sized	TRBV11-3	CASSLSHVGLASSYEQYF	TGTGCCAGCAGCTTAAGTCACGTGGGACTCGCGAGCTCCTACGAGCAGTACTTC
-	TRBJ2-2	-	TRBV13	CASSQGGGSAGELFF	TGTGCCAGCAGCCAAGGGGGCGGGAGTGCTGGGGAGCTGTTTTTT
-	TRBJ2-1	medium-sized	TRBV29-1	CSVAPKGGGYNEQFF	TGCAGCGTTGCTCCCAAGGGGGGCGGGTACAATGAGCAGTTCTTC
-	TRBJ2-2	medium-sized	TRBV6-2/TRBV6-3	CASRGEAGELFF	TGTGCCAGCAGGGGGGAAGCCGGGGAGCTGTTTTTT
TRBD2	TRBJ2-7	-	TRBV7-9	CASSSSGTYEQYF	TGTGCCAGCAGCTCTAGCGGGACCTACGAGCAGTACTTC
-	TRBJ1-2	few	TRBV6-4	CASSDGSYGYTF	TGTGCCAGCAGTGACGGCAGTTATGGCTACACCTTC
TRBD1	TRBJ1-2	-	TRBV13	CASSSTGTGEYYGYTF	TGTGCCAGCAGCTCCACCGGGACAGGGGAGTACTATGGCTACACCTTC
-	TRBJ1-5	-	TRBV20-1	CSAPGRVGQPQHF	TGCAGTGCTCCCGGGAGGGTTGGTCAGCCCCAGCATTTT
TRBD1	TRBJ2-3	medium-sized	TRBV6-5	CASSPGQGVGSLDTQYF	TGTGCCAGCAGTCCCGGACAGGGTGTGGGATCGCTGGATACGCAGTATTTT
-	TRBJ1-6	few	TRBV20-1	CSALPDSSSPLHF	TGCAGTGCCCTCCCAGACAGCAGTTCACCCCTCCACTTT
TRBD1	TRBJ2-5	medium-sized	TRBV7-9	CASSMKGAQETQYF	TGTGCCAGCAGCATGAAGGGGGCCCAAGAGACCCAGTACTTC
-	TRBJ2-2	-	TRBV7-6	CASSFRRTGELFF	TGTGCCAGCAGCTTTAGACGCACCGGGGAGCTGTTTTTT
-	TRBJ2-5	medium-sized	TRBV6-5	CASSQTRSGGTQYF	TGTGCCAGCAGTCAGACTAGGTCCGGGGGGACCCAGTACTTC
-	TRBJ2-7	once	TRBV5-6	CTSSSTGDSRRLKQYF	TGTACCAGCAGCTCCACAGGAGACTCGCGCCGTTTGAAGCAGTACTTC
-	TRBJ1-6	-	TRBV27	CASSLSWGRGSPLHF	TGTGCCAGCAGTTTATCGTGGGGAAGGGGGTCACCCCTCCACTTT
-	TRBJ2-7	few	TRBV24-1	CATSDPLSASYEQYF	TGTGCCACCAGTGATCCCCTATCGGCAAGCTACGAGCAGTACTTC
TRBD2	TRBJ2-1	-	TRBV6-4	CASSDSRLAGVNEQFF	TGTGCCAGCAGTGACTCAAGACTAGCGGGAGTCAATGAGCAGTTCTTC